This T cell receptor (beta chain) was sequenced during a study of blood T cell repertoires in COVID-19. Study context: PBMCs, B-cell-depleted T cells, or T cells were the source of the cDNA or gDNA that made up the material.

V lost 5 bases to trimming and J lost 1 base; unmatched junction nucleotides: 15. Germline CDR1 SNHLY, CDR2 FYNNEI. The CDR3 totals 19 residues. Repertoires were generated with immunoSEQ multiplex PCR, while TCRdb's copy carries only in-frame clones and drops some. The table records about 210,000 clones, approximately 82% of them present only once. Specimen: peripheral blood. This chain uses TRBV2 with TRBJ2-1, with 9 bases aligning to TRBD2. The sequence was obtained from a man over 45 with active or convalescent COVID-19. CDR3 bases: TGTGCCAGCAGTCGCTCATCAATTATAGCGGGAGCGTCCTACAATGAGCAGTTCTTC. It yields the protein CASSRSSIIAGASYNEQFF.